This passage covers 21 T cell receptor beta chains from one sample sequenced in a study of blood T cell repertoires in COVID-19. The protocol was immunoSEQ multiplex PCR, while the TCRdb copy is restricted to in-frame clones and leaves out a portion. Counted here are about 230,000 clones, 85% to 90% occurring once; the ten biggest clones make up around 16%. Specimen: PBMCs or T cells enriched from blood (not recorded which). The receptor set was obtained from a man aged 18 to 30 who had recovered from COVID-19.

This clone was picked up one time. J is TRBJ1-2 and V is TRBV19; 10 positions agree with TRBD1. J was trimmed by 8 bases and V by 4 bases; bases with no gene match: 7. CDR1 LNHDA and CDR2 SQIVND come from the germline V gene (reference sequence). The CDR3 extends over 14 amino acids. The CDR3 reads CASSKGQGIFGYTF. The CDR3, as DNA: TGTGCCAGTAGTAAGGGACAGGGGATTTTCGGCTACACCTTC.

CDR3 in amino acids: CASSPLLDRSEKLFF. The CDR3 nucleotides are TGTGCCAGCAGCCCTTTATTGGACAGGAGTGAAAAACTGTTTTTT. This chain uses TRBV7-6 with TRBJ1-4; 7 bases align to TRBD1. The V gene end was trimmed by 5 bases and the J gene end by 7 bases; junction bases not matched to a gene: 10. The CDR3 totals 15 residues. Germline CDR1 is SGHVS and CDR2 is FNYEAQ.

CDR3 DNA sequence: TGCGCCAGCAGTGAAAGGGGACAGGGCAGAGCTTTCTTT. Translating it yields CASSERGQGRAFF. This chain connects TRBV10-1 to TRBJ1-1, with 9 bases aligning to TRBD1. The CDR3 runs to 13 residues. V lost 3 bases and J lost 10; bases outside the gene matches: 6. The germline V gene encodes CDR1 WNHNN and CDR2 SYGVQD (reference sequence).

This chain links TRBV2 with TRBJ2-5; D is possibly TRBD2 (5 bases). V lost 10 bases and J 9 bases, leaving 21 bases between the germline ends. The germline V gene has CDR1 SNHLY and CDR2 FYNNEI. This CDR3 contains 13 residues. The CDR3 bases are TGTGCCACCCTAGTGGTCGGGAACCCCGCCCAGTACTTC. This codes for CATLVVGNPAQYF.

This chain uses TRBV7-9 with TRBJ2-7, with 9 bases aligning to TRBD2. The V segment lost 1 base and the J segment 2 bases; nucleotides outside the gene matches: 3. CDR1 and CDR2 (germline): SEHNR, FQNEAQ (reference sequence). This CDR3 is built from 15 residues. The CDR3: CASSLGLAGPYEQYF. CDR3 in DNA: TGTGCCAGCAGCTTAGGGCTAGCGGGGCCCTACGAGCAGTACTTC.

The chain couples TRBV19 to TRBJ2-5, with unresolved D. Germline CDR1 and CDR2: LNHDA and SQIVND (reference sequence). V lost 3 bases and J 3 bases, leaving 8 bases between the germline ends. The CDR3 totals 13 residues. The CDR3 loop reads CASSMLQEETQYF. CDR3 sequence (DNA): TGTGCCAGTAGTATGCTCCAGGAAGAGACCCAGTACTTC.

This sequence joins TRBV7-2 and TRBJ2-7; TRBD1 is a possible D gene (6 bases). V dropped 5 bases and J dropped 2 bases, with 16 bases sitting between them. The V gene's germline CDR1 is SGHTA and CDR2 FQGNSA. This CDR3 is built from 15 residues. The CDR3 spells CASSPVGARAYEQYF. In DNA, the CDR3 is TGTGCCAGCAGCCCGGTGGGGGCGAGGGCCTACGAGCAGTACTTC.

This clone is a singleton in its sample. This chain uses TRBV6-5 with TRBJ2-1, with 11 bases fitting TRBD2. V was clipped by 6 bases and J by 7 bases; unmatched bases: 8. This CDR3 spans 15 amino acids. Per germline, CDR1 MNHEY and CDR2 SVGAGI. Here the CDR3 reads CASRSLAGGRNEQFF. The CDR3 coding sequence is TGTGCCAGCAGATCCCTAGCGGGAGGAAGGAATGAGCAGTTCTTC.

The gene calls are TRBV5-4 and TRBJ1-1, with D perhaps matching TRBD1 (5 bases). Trimming cost V 4 bases and J 7 bases, with 11 bases left between them. CDR1 is SGHNT and CDR2 is YYREEE in the germline V gene (reference sequence). The CDR3 contains 12 residues. The CDR3, as DNA: TGTGCCAGCAGCCAGGACAAGTTTGAAGCTTTCTTT. Translated, it gives CASSQDKFEAFF.

The V and J genes are TRBV27 and TRBJ2-5; D remains ambiguous. The CDR3 extends over 15 amino acids. The V and J ends lost 4 bases and 4 bases respectively, with 16 bases between them. Per the germline V gene, CDR1 is MNHEY and CDR2 is SMNVEV (reference sequence). CDR3 in DNA: TGTGCCAGCAGTTCCATTCCGCCGGCGGTAGAGACCCAGTACTTC. Protein sequence: CASSSIPPAVETQYF.

V is TRBV11-1 and J is TRBJ2-7; 7 bases are a match to TRBD1. This CDR3 has 13 residues. V shed 0 bases, J shed 9 bases, and the junction held 5 bases outside the gene matches. CDR1 is SGHAT and CDR2 is FQDESV in the germline V gene (reference sequence). CDR3 coding DNA: TGTGCCAGCAGCTTAGCGAGAGGGGGCGTGCAGTACTTC. Its translation is CASSLARGGVQYF.

CDR3 nucleotides: TGTGCCAGCAGAGAAACAGGGGGCGCCGAAGCTTTCTTT. Encoded protein: CASRETGGAEAFF. V gene TRBV28 combines with J gene TRBJ1-1; the match to TRBD1 covers 9 bases. The trim removed 6 bases at V and 8 bases at J, leaving 7 bases unmatched. This CDR3 comprises 13 residues. Germline lookup yields CDR1 MDHEN and CDR2 SYDVKM. Looking up the rest from reference TRBV28 and TRBJ1-1 gives the full variable domain: DVKVTQSSRYLVKRTGEKVFLECVQDMDHENMFWYRQDPGLGLRLIYFSYDVKMKEKGDIPEGYSVSREKKERFSLILESASTNQTSMYLCASRETGGAEAFFGQGTRLTVV.

The chain joins TRBV5-1 to TRBJ1-5; TRBD1 matches 7 bases. V gave up 2 bases and J gave up 3 bases; unmatched junction bases: 8. The germline V gene has CDR1 SGHRS and CDR2 YFSETQ. The CDR3 runs 16 residues. Here the CDR3 reads CASSLGGREDNQPQHF. The CDR3 nucleotides read TGCGCCAGCAGCTTAGGGGGCAGGGAAGACAATCAGCCCCAGCATTTT.

The rearrangement joins TRBV6-5 to TRBJ1-2; no firm D call. The germline gives CDR1 MNHEY, CDR2 SVGAGI. The CDR3 is 12 residues long. Trimming cost V 8 bases and J 6 bases, with 13 bases left between them. The CDR3 protein is CASLGRLDGYTF. For the CDR3, the DNA is TGTGCCAGCTTGGGCAGGTTGGATGGCTACACCTTC.

The V gene is TRBV29-1, the J gene TRBJ1-5; weak D call: TRBD1 (6 bases). With 4 bases removed from V and 3 bases from J, the gap between germline ends came to 10 bases. The CDR3 loop spans 13 amino acids. Germline CDR1 reads SQVTM; CDR2 reads ANQGSEA. CDR3 sequence (DNA): TGCAGCGTTGGGACAGACGTCAATCAGCCCCAGCATTTT. Its protein is CSVGTDVNQPQHF.

This clone has a single count. The chain recombines TRBV15 with TRBJ2-5; D may be TRBD2 (5 bases). Germline CDR1 LNHNV, CDR2 YYDKDF (reference sequence). V dropped 0 bases and J dropped 7 bases, with 12 bases sitting between them. The CDR3 length is 14 residues. The chain's CDR3 is CATSRDESGGTQYF. Here the CDR3 DNA reads TGTGCCACCAGCAGAGATGAGAGCGGAGGGACCCAGTACTTC.

The genes are TRBV9 and TRBJ2-3; 9 nucleotides align to TRBD2. Germline CDR1 reads SGDLS; CDR2 reads YYNGEE. This CDR3 spans 15 amino acids. The V gene end was trimmed by 3 bases and the J gene end by 4 bases; junction bases not matched to a gene: 6. CDR3 coding DNA: TGTGCCAGCAGCGCCCGGACTAGCGAGGCAGATACGCAGTATTTT. Translated: CASSARTSEADTQYF.

A single count supports this clone. This chain connects TRBV6-1 to TRBJ1-5; D is unclear. Germline assignment: CDR1 MNHNS and CDR2 SASEGT. With 3 bases removed from V and 2 bases from J, the gap between germline ends came to 11 bases. The CDR3 contains 15 residues. The CDR3 is CASSERITGNQPQHF. The CDR3 DNA follows: TGTGCCAGCAGTGAGAGAATTACGGGCAATCAGCCCCAGCATTTT.

The J gene is TRBJ2-3, the V gene TRBV3-1 (or the pseudogene TRBV3-2); perhaps TRBD1 as D (6 bases). CDR3 length: 14 residues. V was shortened by 6 bases and J by 3 bases, with 13 bases between the two germline ends. Germline V gene lookup returns CDR1 LGHDT and CDR2 YNNKEL (reference sequence). The chain's CDR3 is CASRQGFGTDTQYF. The DNA for the CDR3 is TGTGCCAGCAGACAGGGATTTGGTACAGATACGCAGTATTTT.

This sequence joins TRBV12-2 and TRBJ2-5; the listed D gene, TRBD1, was not tested against the DNA. TRBV12-2 has pseudogene status. The CDR3 runs to 13 residues. CDR3 in DNA: TGTGCAAGTCGCTTAGTCAGCCAAGAGACCCAGTACTTC. Protein: CASRLVSQETQYF.

This clone was detected once. V is TRBV9 and J is TRBJ2-5; D perhaps matches TRBD2 (5 bases). Germline V CDR1 and CDR2: SGDLS, YYNGEE. V dropped 0 bases and J dropped 4 bases, with 10 bases sitting between them. The CDR3 contains 14 residues. The CDR3 bases are TGTGCCAGCAGCGTAGGGCGGGCGCGAGAGACCCAGTACTTC. It translates to CASSVGRARETQYF.